The rows below give T cell receptor beta chains drawn from one sample of a study of shared clonotypes between healthy human individuals. Some clones are missing from TCRdb's copy, which holds only in-frame ones; the method was immunoSEQ multiplex PCR. The data show 1,500,000 or so clones, just under 99% seen once. The sample comprised naive CD4+ T cells sorted from blood. The receptors come from a man aged 30-40 years in good health. Each CDR3 is given with its conserved first and last residue. Fields, in order: V gene, D gene, clone size, J gene, CDR3 DNA, CDR3 protein. The D gene is left open where the match is weak. Not all rows give a size; the values are once, few, many and, for expanded clones, a class.

v_call: TRBV18
d_call: TRBD1
clone_size: NA
j_call: TRBJ1-1
cdr3_nt: TGTGCCAGCTCACACGGACAGGGGGCACTAAGCGCTGAAGCTTTCTTT
cdr3_aa: CASSHGQGALSAEAFF

v_call: TRBV7-9
d_call: TRBD1
clone_size: NA
j_call: TRBJ1-1
cdr3_nt: TGTGCCAGCAGCCGTACCCCAGGGGGCATCAATGAAGCTTTCTTT
cdr3_aa: CASSRTPGGINEAFF

v_call: TRBV18
d_call: NA
clone_size: NA
j_call: TRBJ2-1
cdr3_nt: TGTGCCAGCTCACCAGGTTATACCTACAATGAGCAGTTCTTC
cdr3_aa: CASSPGYTYNEQFF

v_call: TRBV9
d_call: NA
clone_size: NA
j_call: TRBJ2-1
cdr3_nt: TGTGCCAGCAGCGTAGAGGGGGACTCCTACAATGAGCAGTTCTTC
cdr3_aa: CASSVEGDSYNEQFF

v_call: TRBV5-4
d_call: NA
clone_size: NA
j_call: TRBJ2-7
cdr3_nt: TGTGCCAGCAGCTTGGGGGGAACGACAGGAATCTCCTACGAGCAGTACTTC
cdr3_aa: CASSLGGTTGISYEQYF

v_call: TRBV6-5
d_call: NA
clone_size: once
j_call: TRBJ2-2
cdr3_nt: TGTGCCAGCAGTTGGGGCGGGATGGGTCCCGAGCTGTTTTTT
cdr3_aa: CASSWGGMGPELFF

v_call: TRBV4-3
d_call: NA
clone_size: NA
j_call: TRBJ2-6
cdr3_nt: TGCGCCAGCAGCCCCCGGGCCTCTGGGGCCAACGTCCTGACTTTC
cdr3_aa: CASSPRASGANVLTF

v_call: TRBV6-5
d_call: NA
clone_size: NA
j_call: TRBJ2-3
cdr3_nt: TGTGCCAGCAGCCCCTGGCTACCAAACACAGATACGCAGTATTTT
cdr3_aa: CASSPWLPNTDTQYF

v_call: TRBV10-1
d_call: NA
clone_size: NA
j_call: TRBJ1-1
cdr3_nt: TGCGCCAGCAGTGACCCGGGAGAGAACACTGAAGCTTTCTTT
cdr3_aa: CASSDPGENTEAFF

v_call: TRBV28
d_call: TRBD1
clone_size: NA
j_call: TRBJ2-7
cdr3_nt: TGTGCCAGCAGAACTTCGGGACAGGGGGCTCGCGAGCAGTACTTC
cdr3_aa: CASRTSGQGAREQYF

v_call: TRBV29-1
d_call: NA
clone_size: NA
j_call: TRBJ1-2
cdr3_nt: TGCAGCGTTGGCTCCAGGGTGAGGTATGGCTACACCTTC
cdr3_aa: CSVGSRVRYGYTF

v_call: TRBV28
d_call: NA
clone_size: NA
j_call: TRBJ2-7
cdr3_nt: TGTGCCAGCAGCCCGTATGCCTACGAGCAGTACTTC
cdr3_aa: CASSPYAYEQYF

v_call: TRBV5-5
d_call: TRBD1
clone_size: once
j_call: TRBJ2-7
cdr3_nt: TGTGCCAGCCGTAGACAGGGGGTCGACGAGCAGTACTTC
cdr3_aa: CASRRQGVDEQYF

v_call: TRBV19
d_call: TRBD1
clone_size: once
j_call: TRBJ2-7
cdr3_nt: TGTGCCAGTAGTAGGGACAGGAGCTCCTACGAGCAGTACTTC
cdr3_aa: CASSRDRSSYEQYF

v_call: TRBV5-1
d_call: TRBD2
clone_size: NA
j_call: TRBJ2-3
cdr3_nt: TGCGCCAGCAGCCGGACTAGCGAAACAGATACGCAGTATTTT
cdr3_aa: CASSRTSETDTQYF

v_call: TRBV29-1
d_call: NA
clone_size: NA
j_call: TRBJ1-3
cdr3_nt: TGCAGCGTATCCCTCTCCCAGGGTGAATACACCATATATTTT
cdr3_aa: CSVSLSQGEYTIYF

v_call: TRBV4-1
d_call: TRBD2
clone_size: NA
j_call: TRBJ2-3
cdr3_nt: TGCGCCAGCAGCCAGCGGGGGACAGATACGCAGTATTTT
cdr3_aa: CASSQRGTDTQYF

v_call: TRBV18
d_call: TRBD2
clone_size: NA
j_call: TRBJ2-3
cdr3_nt: TGTGCCAGCTCACCACCTTCTAGCGGGAGGGCCCATACGCAGTATTTT
cdr3_aa: CASSPPSSGRAHTQYF

v_call: TRBV5-6
d_call: NA
clone_size: NA
j_call: TRBJ2-5
cdr3_nt: TGTGCCAGCAGCCCGACAGGACAAGAGACCCAGTACTTC
cdr3_aa: CASSPTGQETQYF

v_call: TRBV5-5
d_call: NA
clone_size: once
j_call: TRBJ2-1
cdr3_nt: TGTGCCAGCAGCCGTACCGGGAGCTACAATGAGCAGTTCTTC
cdr3_aa: CASSRTGSYNEQFF

v_call: TRBV6-5
d_call: NA
clone_size: NA
j_call: TRBJ1-1
cdr3_nt: TGTGCCAGCAGTTGGGGGGTGCAGGGGCAGACTGAAGCTTTCTTT
cdr3_aa: CASSWGVQGQTEAFF

v_call: TRBV14
d_call: TRBD1
clone_size: NA
j_call: TRBJ2-3
cdr3_nt: TGTGCCAGCAGCTCTCAGGGGACAGTCGCAGATACGCAGTATTTT
cdr3_aa: CASSSQGTVADTQYF

v_call: TRBV5-1
d_call: TRBD2
clone_size: once
j_call: TRBJ2-1
cdr3_nt: TGCGCCAGCAGCTCCCGCGGGACTAGCACTTACAATGAGCAGTTCTTC
cdr3_aa: CASSSRGTSTYNEQFF

v_call: TRBV27
d_call: NA
clone_size: NA
j_call: TRBJ2-7
cdr3_nt: TGTGCCAGCAGTTTCGGCTACGAGCAGTACTTC
cdr3_aa: CASSFGYEQYF